The 28 T cell receptor beta chains reported below all come from one sample, sequenced in a study of blood T cell repertoires in COVID-19. The table came from immunoSEQ multiplex PCR; TCRdb's copy has only in-frame clones and leaves some out. The sample yields approximately 150,000 clones, around nine tenths seen once. Specimen: peripheral blood. The receptors were gathered from a man in his 70s with active COVID-19.

This chain joins TRBV10-3 and TRBJ2-3; D is undetermined. V was shortened by 4 bases and J by 4 bases, with 6 bases between the two germline ends. The CDR3 has 12 residues. Per germline, CDR1 ENHRY and CDR2 SYGVKD. The CDR3 nucleotides are TGTGCCATCAGTGCCCCGGCAGATACGCAGTATTTT. Translation: CAISAPADTQYF.

This clone was observed a handful of times. The V call is TRBV4-1, the J call TRBJ1-6; TRBD1 matches 7 bases. This CDR3 has 16 residues. Trimming took 7 bases from V and 5 from J; bases not matched to a gene: 11. CDR1 is MGHRA and CDR2 is YSYEKL in the germline V gene. This CDR3 is CASTPDGQANNSPLHF. The DNA of the CDR3 is TGCGCCAGCACCCCTGACGGACAGGCGAATAATTCACCCCTCCACTTT.

This chain uses TRBV16 with TRBJ2-5; 9 bases fit TRBD2. J was trimmed by 2 bases and V by 2 bases; bases with no gene match: 0. This CDR3 region has 14 residues. Germline V gives CDR1 KGHSY, CDR2 FQNENV. The CDR3 nucleotides are TGTGCCAGCAGCCAAACTAGCGGGCAAGAGACCCAGTACTTC. It encodes CASSQTSGQETQYF.

The chain recombines TRBV9 with TRBJ2-5; TRBD2 matches at 9 bases. The junction had 3 bases not matched to a gene; V was cut back by 5 bases and J by 4 bases. This CDR3 region has 13 residues. Per the germline V gene, CDR1 is SGDLS and CDR2 is YYNGEE. CDR3 protein: CASSAGLAETQYF. CDR3 in DNA: TGTGCCAGCAGTGCGGGACTAGCAGAGACCCAGTACTTC. The full variable domain, completed using reference TRBV9 and TRBJ2-5, is DSGVTQTPKHLITATGQRVTLRCSPRSGDLSVYWYQQSLDQGLQFLIQYYNGEERAKGNILERFSAQQFPDLHSELNLSSLELGDSALYFCASSAGLAETQYFGPGTRLLVL.

This clone was recorded a few times. The CDR3 loop reads CASSQGGSLTDTQYF. CDR3 bases: TGTGCCAGCAGCCAGGGCGGGAGCCTCACAGATACGCAGTATTTT. The rearrangement uses TRBV3-1 (or the pseudogene TRBV3-2) and TRBJ2-3; 7 positions match TRBD2. The CDR3 is 15 amino acids. Germline V CDR1 and CDR2: LGHDT, YNNKEL (reference sequence). V shed 3 bases, J shed 2 bases, and the junction held 5 bases outside the gene matches.

The J gene is TRBJ2-7, the V gene TRBV28, with a possible D match to TRBD2 (6 bases). Germline CDR1 MDHEN, CDR2 SYDVKM. The CDR3 is 16 amino acids. V was trimmed by 3 bases and J by 1 base, leaving 16 bases between them. For the CDR3, the DNA is TGTGCCAGCAGTTTTGGCCGGGAGTCGGATTCCTACGAGCAGTACTTC. This codes for CASSFGRESDSYEQYF. Combining the CDR3 with reference TRBV28 and TRBJ2-7 gives the whole variable domain DVKVTQSSRYLVKRTGEKVFLECVQDMDHENMFWYRQDPGLGLRLIYFSYDVKMKEKGDIPEGYSVSREKKERFSLILESASTNQTSMYLCASSFGRESDSYEQYFGPGTRLTVT.

The V gene is TRBV5-1, the J gene TRBJ2-3, with unresolved D. CDR1 is SGHRS, CDR2 YFSETQ, per germline. V was trimmed by 0 bases and J by 8 bases, leaving 10 bases between them. The CDR3 loop spans 13 amino acids. The CDR3 here is CASSLAGRSTQYF. The CDR3 nucleotides read TGCGCCAGCAGCTTGGCAGGTAGAAGTACGCAGTATTTT.

This clone was recorded a few times. J is TRBJ2-1 and V is TRBV19; D possibly corresponds to TRBD1 (5 bases). The CDR3 has 12 residues. V was cut by 5 bases and J by 12 bases, with 14 bases left in between. Germline assignment: CDR1 LNHDA and CDR2 SQIVND (reference sequence). The CDR3 DNA reads as TGTGCCAGTAGTGCCGACACAGGCCTGCAGTTCTTC. Translating gives CASSADTGLQFF.

This sequence joins TRBV6-2 or TRBV6-3 and TRBJ2-1; TRBD1 aligns across 9 bases. CDR1 and CDR2 (germline): MNHEY, SVGEGT. V lost 0 bases to trimming and J lost 8 bases; unmatched junction nucleotides: 5. The length of the CDR3 is 15 residues. The CDR3 DNA reads as TGTGCCAGCAGTTACTCAGGGACAGGGCAAGATGAGCAGTTCTTC. Its translation is CASSYSGTGQDEQFF.

In its sample, this clone was seen once. V gene TRBV7-2 combines with J gene TRBJ2-5; tentatively, D is TRBD2 (7 bases). Germline V lookup: CDR1 SGHTA, CDR2 FQGNSA. Trimming removed 5 bases at V and 5 bases at J, with 18 bases between. This CDR3 comprises 15 residues. The CDR3 region is CASSAGGQSRETQYF. The CDR3 nucleotides read TGTGCCAGCAGCGCCGGGGGGCAATCGAGGGAGACCCAGTACTTC.

A single count supports this clone. The chain joins TRBV18 to TRBJ2-5; 7 bases are a match to TRBD1. CDR1 and CDR2 (germline): KGHSH, LQKENI. There are 16 residues in the CDR3. V shed 0 bases and J 2 bases; nucleotides not matched to a gene: 6. The chain's CDR3 is CASSPPGTASQETQYF. For the CDR3, the DNA is TGTGCCAGCTCACCACCTGGGACAGCAAGTCAAGAGACCCAGTACTTC.

This sequence joins TRBV12-3 or TRBV12-4 and TRBJ2-5; tentatively, D is TRBD1 (5 bases). The CDR3 spans 13 residues. Trimming pared 0 bases from V and 5 bases from J, leaving 7 bases between. The CDR3 sequence: CASSLARVETQYF. As DNA, the CDR3 is TGTGCCAGCAGTTTAGCCAGGGTGGAGACCCAGTACTTC.

The chain is built from TRBV18 and TRBJ2-1; D unresolved. The CDR3 contains 13 residues. Trimming left V 2 bases short and J 4 bases short, with 6 bases between. Per germline, CDR1 KGHSH and CDR2 LQKENI. This CDR3 reads CASSPVMYNEQFF. The CDR3 DNA follows: TGTGCCAGCTCACCAGTTATGTACAATGAGCAGTTCTTC. Full variable domain (outside the CDR3, taken from reference TRBV18 and TRBJ2-1): NAGVMQNPRHLVRRRGQEARLRCSPMKGHSHVYWYRQLPEEGLKFMVYLQKENIIDESGMPKERFSAEFPKEGPSILRIQQVVRGDSAAYFCASSPVMYNEQFFGPGTRLTVL.

V usage is TRBV5-1 and J usage is TRBJ1-2; D is possibly TRBD1 (6 bases). Germline V lookup: CDR1 SGHRS, CDR2 YFSETQ. The CDR3 is made up of 15 amino acids. Between the trimmed V and J ends, which lost 4 bases and 2 bases, there was a span of 15 bases. The CDR3 DNA follows: TGCGCCAGCAGCACCGGAGCCCAGGGGAACTATGGCTACACCTTC. Its protein is CASSTGAQGNYGYTF.

The V call is TRBV30, the J call TRBJ1-4; the D is unclear. Germline V lookup: CDR1 GTSNPN, CDR2 SVGIG (reference sequence). CDR3 length: 13 residues. Trimming cost V 3 bases and J 4 bases, with 9 bases left between them. The CDR3 nucleotides read TGTGCCTGGAGCTCAGGATTTAATGAAAAACTGTTTTTT. Its translation is CAWSSGFNEKLFF.

The rearrangement links TRBV27 to TRBJ2-3; possible D gene TRBD2, 6 bases. The germline V gene has CDR1 MNHEY and CDR2 SMNVEV (reference sequence). The V end lost 6 bases, the J end lost 3 bases, and 13 bases lay between the germline ends. The CDR3 extends over 14 amino acids. The CDR3 loop is CASSPRGVTDTQYF. DNA for the CDR3: TGTGCCAGCAGCCCGCGGGGCGTTACAGATACGCAGTATTTT.

The chain combines TRBV6-6 with TRBJ2-3; D may be TRBD2 (5 bases). Germline-derived CDR1 and CDR2 are MNHNY and SVGAGI (reference sequence). The CDR3 totals 12 residues. Trimming cost V 8 bases and J 4 bases, with 10 bases left between them. CDR3 coding DNA: TGTGCCAGCGGGAGTACGGCAGATACGCAGTATTTT. It is translated as CASGSTADTQYF.

This chain links TRBV28 with TRBJ2-1; D is unclear. Trimming took off 7 bases at V and 4 bases at J, with 11 bases between the two ends. Germline V gene lookup returns CDR1 MDHEN and CDR2 SYDVKM. The CDR3 sequence is 13 residues long. In DNA form, the CDR3 reads TGTGCCAGCATCACCCCCGGGTACAATGAGCAGTTCTTC. Protein product: CASITPGYNEQFF. Full variable domain (rest looked up from reference TRBV28 and TRBJ2-1): DVKVTQSSRYLVKRTGEKVFLECVQDMDHENMFWYRQDPGLGLRLIYFSYDVKMKEKGDIPEGYSVSREKKERFSLILESASTNQTSMYLCASITPGYNEQFFGPGTRLTVL.

This clone was observed a single time. CDR3 nucleotides: TGTGCCAGCAGCTTACTCAGATCCGAGGAGTCGAACACCGGGGAGCTGTTTTTT. This codes for CASSLLRSEESNTGELFF. The chain combines TRBV7-6 with TRBJ2-2; D is unresolved. This CDR3 has 18 residues. The germline V gene has CDR1 SGHVS and CDR2 FNYEAQ. Trimming shortened V by 2 bases and J by 0 bases, and 16 bases separated the two germline ends.

The genes are TRBV9 and TRBJ2-7; D is perhaps TRBD1 (6 bases). Trimming cost V 3 bases and J 0 bases, with 7 bases left between them. The V gene's germline CDR1 is SGDLS and CDR2 YYNGEE. The CDR3 sequence is 13 residues long. The CDR3 DNA follows: TGTGCCAGCAGCGGGGGGCGCTCCTACGAGCAGTACTTC. This sequence encodes CASSGGRSYEQYF.

The rearrangement links TRBV18 to TRBJ2-5; D gene uncertain. V gave up 2 bases and J gave up 1 base, with 5 bases separating them. Germline V lookup: CDR1 KGHSH, CDR2 LQKENI. The CDR3 is 13 amino acids. In DNA form, the CDR3 reads TGTGCCAGCTCACCAATAATCCAAGAGACCCAGTACTTC. Translated, it gives CASSPIIQETQYF.

This rearrangement joins TRBV10-2 to TRBJ2-7; 11 nucleotides agree with TRBD2. Germline-derived CDR1 and CDR2 are WSHSY and SAAADI. The CDR3 runs 13 residues. V trimming: 6 bases; J trimming: 6 bases; junction bases outside the gene matches: 4. Here the CDR3 DNA reads TGCGCCAGCAGACTAGCGGGAGAAGGCGAGCAGTACTTC. As protein: CASRLAGEGEQYF.

The V call is TRBV7-9, the J call TRBJ1-2; TRBD1 might be the D (5 bases). CDR1 and CDR2 from the germline V gene are SEHNR and FQNEAQ (reference sequence). The ends were cut back, 3 bases at V and 6 bases at J, with 11 bases in the middle. This CDR3 is 13 amino acids long. The CDR3 here is CASSFAGSNGYTF. The DNA of the CDR3 is TGTGCCAGCAGCTTCGCAGGGTCTAATGGCTACACCTTC.

The chain joins TRBV7-9 to TRBJ2-7; no clear D gene. CDR3 length: 13 amino acids. V lost 1 base and J lost 6, with 10 bases in between. CDR1 and CDR2 from the germline V gene are SEHNR and FQNEAQ (reference sequence). Written as DNA, the CDR3 is TGTGCCAGCAGCTTAGGTCCCCTCAGCGAGCAGTACTTC. Its protein product is CASSLGPLSEQYF.

V is TRBV11-2 and J is TRBJ2-1, with a weak D call TRBD2 (6 bases). The germline gives CDR1 SGHAT, CDR2 FQNNGV. Trimming cost V 6 bases and J 9 bases, with 18 bases left between them. The CDR3 is made up of 14 amino acids. The CDR3 spells CASRLSGELGEQFF. CDR3 DNA sequence: TGTGCCAGCAGGCTGTCGGGGGAGCTTGGTGAGCAGTTCTTC.

This clone was seen only once. V gene TRBV7-2 combines with J gene TRBJ2-5, with a tentative D call TRBD2 (5 bases). The CDR3 contains 13 residues. The ends were cut back, 6 bases at V and 7 bases at J, with 15 bases in the middle. Per germline, CDR1 SGHTA and CDR2 FQGNSA. In DNA, the CDR3 is TGTGCCAGCAGTCCAGCGGTCCCGGGGACCCAGTACTTC. It is translated as CASSPAVPGTQYF.

The chain uses TRBV5-8 and TRBJ2-2; possible D gene TRBD1, 5 bases. Germline values: CDR1 SGHTS, CDR2 YDEGEE. CDR3 length equals 15 residues. V was pared by 2 bases and J by 6 bases, with 14 bases between. Written as DNA, the CDR3 is TGTGCCAGCAGCTTCGAAGGGGCGCGCGCCGGGGAGCTGTTTTTT. This gives the protein CASSFEGARAGELFF.

The chain carries TRBV6-4 and TRBJ2-1, with D tentatively TRBD2 (6 bases). The CDR3 has 15 amino acids. Trimming pared 3 bases from V and 4 bases from J, leaving 13 bases between. Germline assignment: CDR1 MRHNA and CDR2 SNTAGT. CDR3 region: CASSEEAGQYNEQFF. DNA for the CDR3: TGTGCCAGCAGTGAGGAAGCGGGCCAATACAATGAGCAGTTCTTC.